This T cell receptor (beta chain) was sequenced during a study of blood T cell repertoires in COVID-19. The wider study: Sites across the United States, Italy and Spain contributed samples from acute and convalescent COVID-19. T cells, B-cell-depleted T cells, or PBMCs provided the cDNA or gDNA that served as material.

Per the original data handling: Amplified reference gene primers provided the basis for estimating nucleated cell counts. TCRdb's table, derived via immunoSEQ multiplex PCR, lists solely in-frame clones and lacks some. V, J and clone size are taken as reported in that table, and D and trimming were inferred from the DNA itself. The sample shows about 170,000 clones, roughly four fifths of them seen only once. The Seattle patients, enrolled during active infection, were followed longitudinally. The clonotype comes from an elderly woman with COVID-19, enrolled during active disease. Sequencing input: peripheral blood.

The CDR3 DNA sequence: TGTGCCAGCAGCCCCTTGAGGACAGGGGGTAACTATGGCTACACCTTC. The encoded protein is CASSPLRTGGNYGYTF. The chain has TRBV7-6 and TRBJ1-2; 10 nucleotides agree with TRBD1. Germline values: CDR1 SGHVS, CDR2 FNYEAQ. CDR3 length: 16 residues. Trimming took 5 bases from V and 1 from J; bases not matched to a gene: 7.